This T cell receptor (beta chain) was recovered during a study of radiotherapy plus CTLA-4 blockade in lung cancer. Study-wide context: Objective responses were seen in about a sixth of patients, disease control in over 25%. Overall study findings and caveats: Reported findings show early blood T cell clone dynamics, with interferon-beta, best predicted response.

This clone was found once. Its antigen is still unknown. Libraries were prepared by immunoSEQ multiplex PCR; TCRdb keeps only in-frame clonotypes and omits some of them. The table lists 55,000 to 80,000 clones, around four fifths of them singletons. Germline V gives CDR1 MNHNS, CDR2 SASEGT. CDR3 size: 15 residues. V was clipped by 1 base and J by 4 bases, with 11 bases between them. Sequences were derived from peripheral blood, sampled from a patient treated with radiotherapy plus ipilimumab. This chain joins TRBV6-1 and TRBJ1-3; D unclear. This receptor was taken from a human donor with non-small cell lung cancer who had a complete response to radiotherapy plus ipilimumab. Written as DNA, the CDR3 is TGTGCCAGCAGTGAAGAATCGGGGTCGGGAAACACCATATATTTT. Its protein is CASSEESGSGNTIYF.